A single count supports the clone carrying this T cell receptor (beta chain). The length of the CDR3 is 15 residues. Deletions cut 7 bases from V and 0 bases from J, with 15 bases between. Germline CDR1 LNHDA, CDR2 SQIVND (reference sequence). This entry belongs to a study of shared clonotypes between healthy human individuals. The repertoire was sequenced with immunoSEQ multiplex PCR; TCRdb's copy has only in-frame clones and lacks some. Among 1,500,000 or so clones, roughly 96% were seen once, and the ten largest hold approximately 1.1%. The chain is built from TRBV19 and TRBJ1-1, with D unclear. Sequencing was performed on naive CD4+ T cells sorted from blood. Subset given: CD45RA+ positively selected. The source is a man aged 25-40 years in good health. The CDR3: CASKNEPFMNTEAFF. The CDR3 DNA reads TGTGCCAGTAAGAACGAACCCTTTATGAACACTGAAGCTTTCTTT.